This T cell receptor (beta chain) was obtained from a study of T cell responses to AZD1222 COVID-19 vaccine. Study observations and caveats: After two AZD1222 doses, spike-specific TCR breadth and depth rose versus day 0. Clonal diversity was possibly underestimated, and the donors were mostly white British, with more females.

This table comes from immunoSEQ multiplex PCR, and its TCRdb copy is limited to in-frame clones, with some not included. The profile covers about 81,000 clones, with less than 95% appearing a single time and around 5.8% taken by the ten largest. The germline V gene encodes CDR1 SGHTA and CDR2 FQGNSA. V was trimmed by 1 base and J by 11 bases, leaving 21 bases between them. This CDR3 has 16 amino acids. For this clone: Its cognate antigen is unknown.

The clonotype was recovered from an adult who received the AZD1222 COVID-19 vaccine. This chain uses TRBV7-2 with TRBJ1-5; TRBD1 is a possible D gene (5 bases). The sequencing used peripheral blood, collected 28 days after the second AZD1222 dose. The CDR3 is CASSLEYTRPRGAQHF. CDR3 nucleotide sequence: TGTGCCAGCAGCTTAGAATATACCAGGCCAAGGGGCGCCCAGCATTTT.